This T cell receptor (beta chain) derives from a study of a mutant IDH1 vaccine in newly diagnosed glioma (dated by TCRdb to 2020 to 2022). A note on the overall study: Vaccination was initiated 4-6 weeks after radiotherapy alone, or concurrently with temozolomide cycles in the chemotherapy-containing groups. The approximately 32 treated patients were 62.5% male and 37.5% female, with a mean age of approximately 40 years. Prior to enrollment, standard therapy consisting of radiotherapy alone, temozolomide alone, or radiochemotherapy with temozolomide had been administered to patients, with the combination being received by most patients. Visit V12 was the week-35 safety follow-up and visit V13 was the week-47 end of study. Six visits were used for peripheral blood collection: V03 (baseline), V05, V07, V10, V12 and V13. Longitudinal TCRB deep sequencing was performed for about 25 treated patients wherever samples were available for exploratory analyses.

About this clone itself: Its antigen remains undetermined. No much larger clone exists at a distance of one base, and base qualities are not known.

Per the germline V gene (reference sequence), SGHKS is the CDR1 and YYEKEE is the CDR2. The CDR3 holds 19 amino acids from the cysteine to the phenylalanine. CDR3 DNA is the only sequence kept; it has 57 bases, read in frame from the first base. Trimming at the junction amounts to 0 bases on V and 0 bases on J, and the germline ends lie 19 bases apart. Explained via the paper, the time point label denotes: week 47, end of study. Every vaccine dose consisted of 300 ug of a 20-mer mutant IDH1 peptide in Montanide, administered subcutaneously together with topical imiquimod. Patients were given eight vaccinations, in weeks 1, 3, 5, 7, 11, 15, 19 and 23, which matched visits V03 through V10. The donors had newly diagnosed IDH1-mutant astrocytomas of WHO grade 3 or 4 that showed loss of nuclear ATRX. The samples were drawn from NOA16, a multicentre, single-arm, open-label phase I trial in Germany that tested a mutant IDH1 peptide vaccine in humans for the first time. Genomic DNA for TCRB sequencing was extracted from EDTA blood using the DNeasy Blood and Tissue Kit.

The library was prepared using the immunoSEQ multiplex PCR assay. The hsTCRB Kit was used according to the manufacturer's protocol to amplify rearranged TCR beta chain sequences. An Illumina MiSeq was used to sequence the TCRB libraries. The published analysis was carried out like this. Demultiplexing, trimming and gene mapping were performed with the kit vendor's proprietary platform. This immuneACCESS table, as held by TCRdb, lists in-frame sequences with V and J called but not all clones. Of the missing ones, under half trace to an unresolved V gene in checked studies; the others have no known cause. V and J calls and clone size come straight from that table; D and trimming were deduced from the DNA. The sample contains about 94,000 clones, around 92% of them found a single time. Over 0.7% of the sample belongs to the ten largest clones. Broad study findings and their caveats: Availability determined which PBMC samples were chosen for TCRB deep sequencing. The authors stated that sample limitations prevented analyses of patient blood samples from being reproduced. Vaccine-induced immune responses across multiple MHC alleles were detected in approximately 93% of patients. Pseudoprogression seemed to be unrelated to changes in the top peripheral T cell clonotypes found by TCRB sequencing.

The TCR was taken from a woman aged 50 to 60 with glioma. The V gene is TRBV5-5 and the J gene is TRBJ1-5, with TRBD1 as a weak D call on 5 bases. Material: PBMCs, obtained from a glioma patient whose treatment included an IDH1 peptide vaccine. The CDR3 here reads CASSLARYITGDSNQPQHF. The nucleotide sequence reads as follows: TGTGCCAGCAGCTTGGCGAGATATATAACAGGAGATAGCAATCAGCCCCAGCATTTT.